A single sample is the source of the 22 T cell receptor beta chains below, sequenced in a study of response to subunit inactivated influenza vaccine. A single record per CDR3 protein comes from TCRdb applying MiXCR to the RT-PCR reads. Counted here are approximately 490,000 distinct CDR3 sequences, around 7.9% occurring once; the ten biggest clones make up 13%. Material: PBMCs from blood, obtained approximately 25 months after vaccination. These receptor sequences come from a man between 50 and 75 years old who received an inactivated influenza vaccine.

This clonotype was picked up a small number of times. The gene calls are TRBV5-1 and TRBJ2-7, with 15 bases aligning to TRBD2. The germline CDR1 and CDR2 sequences are SGHRS and YFSETQ. The CDR3 extends over 17 amino acids. After removal of 6 bases from V and 1 base from J, the junction contained 8 bases not matched to a gene. The CDR3 DNA reads as TGCGCCAGCAAAGGACTAGCGGGAGGGCTCCGATCCTACGAGCAGTACTTC. Amino acids: CASKGLAGGLRSYEQYF.

This clonotype was seen a few times. The chain couples TRBV29-1 to TRBJ2-7; unclear D gene. CDR1 SQVTM and CDR2 ANQGSEA come from the germline V gene. The V gene lost 1 base and the J gene lost 5 bases, with 12 bases spanning the gap. The CDR3 has 13 amino acids. CDR3 bases: TGCAGCGTTGAAGGACGGTCCCTAGACGAGCAGTACTTC. It encodes CSVEGRSLDEQYF.

This clonotype was counted ten times or more. V gene TRBV10-3 combines with J gene TRBJ2-3; 9 nucleotides agree with TRBD1. Losses at the gene ends were 3 bases for V and 3 bases for J; bases not matched to a gene: 7. The germline V gene encodes CDR1 ENHRY and CDR2 SYGVKD. CDR3 size: 16 residues. CDR3 coding DNA: TGTGCCATCAGTGACTCGACAGGGGGGGTTACAGATACGCAGTATTTT. Its protein product is CAISDSTGGVTDTQYF.

CDR3 in amino acids: CASSPRLDQETQYF. The CDR3 coding sequence is TGTGCCAGCAGCCCCCGGTTGGATCAAGAGACCCAGTACTTC. The chain links TRBV11-2 to TRBJ2-5; D not certain. Germline V gene sequence: CDR1 SGHAT, CDR2 FQNNGV. This CDR3 spans 14 amino acids. V lost 5 bases, J lost 2 bases, and 12 bases lay in between.

This clonotype has ten or more counts. The V gene is TRBV29-1, the J gene TRBJ1-4, with D unclear. The CDR3 is 12 residues long. The germline V gene has CDR1 SQVTM and CDR2 ANQGSEA. V was pared by 7 bases and J by 7 bases, with 13 bases between. The CDR3 sequence is CSGRWRGEKLFF. Here the CDR3 DNA reads TGCAGCGGTCGGTGGCGGGGTGAAAAACTGTTTTTT.

The chain uses TRBV21-1 and TRBJ2-7; the D call of TRBD2 is as the table states it, not checked on the DNA. TRBV21-1 is reported as a pseudogene. The CDR3 runs to 21 residues. CDR3 bases: TGTGCCAGCAGCTCTCGGGACGGACGAACCGGGACTAGCGGGAGAACCTACGAGCAGTACTTC. The encoded protein is CASSSRDGRTGTSGRTYEQYF.

The rearrangement joins TRBV18 to TRBJ2-6; 9 bases line up with TRBD1. J gave up 0 bases and V 6 bases, and 12 bases lay outside the gene matches. The CDR3 totals 19 residues. Germline V CDR1 and CDR2: KGHSH, LQKENI. The CDR3 region has the DNA TGTGCCAGCTCCAAAACCCCACAGGGGGCAGGCTCTGGGGCCAACGTCCTGACTTTC. It codes for CASSKTPQGAGSGANVLTF.

The V and J genes are TRBV12-3 or TRBV12-4 and TRBJ2-7; D gene ambiguous. The CDR3 spans 13 residues. The V end was cut by 6 bases, the J end by 6 bases, with 15 bases between. Written as DNA, the CDR3 is TGTGCCAGCAGACCCCTCGGGTCCGGCGAGCAGTACTTC. The encoded protein is CASRPLGSGEQYF.

This chain joins TRBV4-3 and TRBJ2-7, with 7 bases that match TRBD2. Trimming at V came to 1 base and at J to 3 bases, leaving 9 bases not matched to a gene. Germline-derived CDR1 and CDR2 are LGHNA and YSLEER. The CDR3 sequence is 16 residues long. CDR3 residues: CASSQAVAGTNYEQYF. Written as DNA, the CDR3 is TGCGCCAGCAGCCAAGCGGTGGCAGGGACTAACTACGAGCAGTACTTC.

Many counts were recorded for this clonotype. V is TRBV6-1 and J is TRBJ2-3, with a tentative D call TRBD1 (6 bases). CDR1 is MNHNS and CDR2 is SASEGT in the germline V gene. CDR3 length equals 16 residues. The germline V and J ends were trimmed by 5 bases and 2 bases, with 17 bases remaining between them. CDR3 loop: CASSRPTGRLTDTQYF. CDR3 sequence (DNA): TGTGCCAGCAGTAGACCTACAGGGCGCCTCACAGATACGCAGTATTTT.

This clonotype was picked up a small number of times. The rearrangement joins TRBV15 to TRBJ2-4; D is unclear. From germline, CDR1 is LNHNV and CDR2 YYDKDF (reference sequence). There are 15 residues in the CDR3. V was shortened by 4 bases and J by 8 bases, with 18 bases between the two germline ends. CDR3 DNA sequence: TGTGCCACCAGCACGAATGCCCCTCATAGGGACATTCAGTACTTC. Protein sequence: CATSTNAPHRDIQYF.

This clonotype was observed a handful of times. The chain recombines TRBV28 with TRBJ2-1, with 12 bases matching TRBD2. The CDR3 spans 13 residues. V dropped 10 bases and J dropped 5; count of bases not matched to a gene: 3. Germline CDR1 and CDR2: MDHEN and SYDVKM. The CDR3 reads CATGLAGNNEQFF. In DNA form, the CDR3 reads TGTGCCACCGGACTAGCGGGGAACAATGAGCAGTTCTTC.

This clonotype was detected only a few times. The rearrangement links TRBV20-1 to TRBJ2-4; 7 bases line up with TRBD1. The CDR3 runs 15 residues. V lost 3 bases and J lost 1; bases outside the gene matches: 6. Germline loops: CDR1 DFQATT, CDR2 SNEGSKA (reference sequence). The CDR3 coding sequence is TGCAGTGCTAGGGGGGACAGTGAGGCCAAAAACATTCAGTACTTC. Its translation is CSARGDSEAKNIQYF.

This clonotype showed up just a few times. The chain combines TRBV28 with TRBJ2-1; 11 bases match TRBD2. Germline CDR1 is MDHEN and CDR2 is SYDVKM. V was pared by 6 bases and J by 0 bases, with 10 bases of the junction left unmatched. The CDR3 contains 18 residues. The CDR3, as DNA: TGTGCCAGCAGCACACTAGCGGGGGTTGGGGGCTCCTACAATGAGCAGTTCTTC. This encodes CASSTLAGVGGSYNEQFF.

V is TRBV5-1 and J is TRBJ1-3; D is unresolved. The CDR3 contains 16 residues. V was cut by 1 base and J by 0 bases, with 11 bases left in between. Looked up from germline, CDR1 is SGHRS and CDR2 is YFSETQ. The CDR3 DNA sequence: TGCGCCAGCAGCTTGATGGGCCTTACCTCTGGAAACACCATATATTTT. Its translation is CASSLMGLTSGNTIYF.

This clonotype was seen a few times. The chain combines TRBV7-3 with TRBJ2-2; 11 bases align to TRBD2. In germline, CDR1 is SGHTA, CDR2 FQGTGA. CDR3 length equals 17 residues. The V and J ends lost 4 bases and 6 bases, in that order; junction bases with no gene match: 10. Here the CDR3 reads CASSSLGKLAGAGELFF. CDR3 sequence (DNA): TGTGCCAGCAGCTCCCTTGGGAAACTAGCGGGAGCCGGGGAGCTGTTTTTT.

This clonotype was seen many times. The chain recombines TRBV5-1 with TRBJ2-1, with D uncertain. This CDR3 spans 13 amino acids. From germline, CDR1 is SGHRS and CDR2 YFSETQ. V lost 0 bases and J 7 bases, leaving 8 bases between the germline ends. The CDR3 coding sequence is TGCGCCAGCAGCTTGGGCTACGCGAATGAGCAGTTCTTC. As protein: CASSLGYANEQFF.

The chain recombines TRBV20-1 with TRBJ1-5, with unresolved D. Between the trimmed V and J ends, which lost 0 bases and 4 bases, there was a span of 4 bases. The CDR3 extends over 12 amino acids. Per germline, CDR1 DFQATT and CDR2 SNEGSKA (reference sequence). This CDR3 is CSAREANQPQHF. The CDR3 region has the DNA TGCAGTGCTAGAGAGGCGAATCAGCCCCAGCATTTT.

This sequence joins TRBV6-6 and TRBJ2-2, with D maybe TRBD1 (6 bases). This CDR3 has 13 amino acids. The V gene's germline CDR1 is MNHNY and CDR2 SVGAGI (reference sequence). Trimming cost V 4 bases and J 3 bases, with 6 bases left between them. CDR3 DNA sequence: TGTGCCAGCAGTTGGACAGACACCGGGGAGCTGTTTTTT. It encodes CASSWTDTGELFF.

The genes are TRBV20-1 and TRBJ2-5; D ambiguous. V lost 7 bases and J 3 bases, leaving 6 bases between the germline ends. Germline values: CDR1 DFQATT, CDR2 SNEGSKA (reference sequence). The CDR3 totals 10 residues. DNA for the CDR3: TGCAGTGGGGAAAAAGAGACCCAGTACTTC. Its protein product is CSGEKETQYF.

This chain uses TRBV24-1 with TRBJ2-1; 14 bases match TRBD2. The CDR3 is made up of 16 amino acids. The germline V gene encodes CDR1 KGHDR and CDR2 SFDVKD. After removal of 4 bases from V and 7 bases from J, the junction contained 5 bases not matched to a gene. CDR3 loop: CATSDWTSGRTNEQFF. The DNA for the CDR3 is TGTGCCACCAGTGACTGGACTAGCGGGAGGACGAATGAGCAGTTCTTC.

The chain carries TRBV10-3 and TRBJ2-2; D not certain. The germline CDR1 and CDR2 sequences are ENHRY and SYGVKD. The CDR3 totals 18 residues. The germline V and J ends were trimmed by 1 base and 1 base, with 16 bases remaining between them. Here the CDR3 reads CAISEFGFIDVNTGELFF. CDR3 bases: TGTGCCATCAGTGAGTTCGGTTTTATTGACGTGAACACCGGGGAGCTGTTTTTT.